This TCR beta chain was documented in a study of breast tumors, draining lymph nodes, adjacent tissues. This clonotype was seen a few times. What it binds is unknown. The study's findings and limits: Most tumor T cells seemingly derive from lymph node, then expand in tumor.

From the multiplex PCR reads, TCRdb called clonotypes with MiXCR, one entry per CDR3 protein. This table has fewer than 150,000 distinct CDR3 sequences, approximately 22% appearing once. Axillary draining lymph nodes of breast cancer patients supplied the node samples. This CDR3 has 15 amino acids. Trimming pared 6 bases from V and 0 bases from J, leaving 11 bases between. CDR1 and CDR2 from the germline V gene are MDHEN and SYDVKM. Material: axillary lymph node tissue. This sequence was found in a female donor with breast cancer. Some clones in this sample may be carry-over from other donors' samples. The chain employs TRBV28 and TRBJ1-4; D perhaps matches TRBD1 (5 bases). CDR3 coding DNA: TGTGCCAGCAGGCGGACAATCGCAACTAATGAAAAACTGTTTTTT. This encodes CASRRTIATNEKLFF.